This T cell receptor beta chain was identified during a study of technical replicates of blood from a handful of donors. Sequencing was performed with immunoSEQ multiplex PCR; in TCRdb, only in-frame clones are kept and a portion is missing. This sample carries roughly 12,000 clones, almost 95% of them seen once, and the ten largest clones take about 8%. The V and J ends lost 2 bases and 3 bases, in that order; junction bases with no gene match: 6. CDR1 and CDR2 (germline): SGHRS, YFSETQ. CDR3 length equals 16 residues. The source of this sequence is a human donor in good health. The specimen sequenced was PBMCs. The gene calls are TRBV5-1 and TRBJ2-1; 9 nucleotides align to TRBD1. Here the CDR3 reads CASSFFSGQGYNEQFF. The CDR3 DNA is TGCGCCAGCAGCTTTTTTTCGGGACAGGGCTACAATGAGCAGTTCTTC.